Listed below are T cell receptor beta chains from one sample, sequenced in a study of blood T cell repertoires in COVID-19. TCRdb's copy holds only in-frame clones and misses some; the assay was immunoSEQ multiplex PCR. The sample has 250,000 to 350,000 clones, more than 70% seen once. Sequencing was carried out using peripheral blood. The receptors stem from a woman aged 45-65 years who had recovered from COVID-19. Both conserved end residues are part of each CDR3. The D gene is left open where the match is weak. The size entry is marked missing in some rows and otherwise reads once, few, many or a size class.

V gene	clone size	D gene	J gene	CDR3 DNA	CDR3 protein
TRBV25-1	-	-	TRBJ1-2	TGTGCCAGCAGTGAATCAGGGGCTGGCTACACCTTC	CASSESGAGYTF
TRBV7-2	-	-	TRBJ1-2	TGTGCCAGCAGCGAAAAAGGGAGAGCTAACTATGGCTACACCTTC	CASSEKGRANYGYTF
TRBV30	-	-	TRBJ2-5	TGTGCCTGGAGCTGGCTGGGTACTGGGAGAGAGACCCAGTACTTC	CAWSWLGTGRETQYF
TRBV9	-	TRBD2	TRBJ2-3	TGTGCCAGCACCGGGGGACTAGCGGATACGCAGTATTTT	CASTGGLADTQYF
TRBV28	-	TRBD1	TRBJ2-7	TGTGCCAGCAGTTTAGGTGCGGGACAGGGCTGGGGGTACTTC	CASSLGAGQGWGYF
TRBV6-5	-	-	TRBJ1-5	TGTGCCAGCGGAGGCAATCAGCCCCAGCATTTT	CASGGNQPQHF
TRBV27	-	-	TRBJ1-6	TGTGCCAGCAGTTTGACTTACCTCTATAATTCACCCCTCCACTTT	CASSLTYLYNSPLHF
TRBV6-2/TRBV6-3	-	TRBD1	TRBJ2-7	TGTGCCAGCAGTTTAAGGGACAGGCGTTTAGGCGAGCAGTACTTC	CASSLRDRRLGEQYF
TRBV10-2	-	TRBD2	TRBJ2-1	TGCGCCAGCAACAGAGCGGGGGTGAGCGTAAGAAGTGAGCAGTTCTTC	CASNRAGVSVRSEQFF
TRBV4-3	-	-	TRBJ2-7	TGCGCCAGCAGCCAAGATGTGCCCGCAGGCGAGCAGTACTTC	CASSQDVPAGEQYF
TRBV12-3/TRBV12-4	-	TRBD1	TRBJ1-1	TGTGCCACAGGACAGGGGGGGTACACTGAAGCTTTCTTT	CATGQGGYTEAFF
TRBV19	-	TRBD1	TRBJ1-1	TGTGCCAGTAGTCAGCGGACAGGGCAGGCTTTCTTT	CASSQRTGQAFF
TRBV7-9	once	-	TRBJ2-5	TGTGCCAGCAGCGCTTGGAAAACGGGAGAGACCCAGTACTTC	CASSAWKTGETQYF
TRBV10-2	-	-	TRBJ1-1	TGCGCCAGCAGTGAGTTCTTGAACACTGAAGCTTTCTTT	CASSEFLNTEAFF
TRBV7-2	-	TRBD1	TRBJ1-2	TGTGCCAGCAGCTTACCCGGACAGGGCGTCTATGGCTACACCTTC	CASSLPGQGVYGYTF
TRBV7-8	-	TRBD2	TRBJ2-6	TGTGCCAGCAGCTCCCGACTAGCGGGGGCTCTCTCTGGGGCCAACGTCCTGACTTTC	CASSSRLAGALSGANVLTF
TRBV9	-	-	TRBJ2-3	TGTGCCAGCAGCTTCAGACCGGGAGAATCGACCGGTTGGGCAGATACGCAGTATTTT	CASSFRPGESTGWADTQYF
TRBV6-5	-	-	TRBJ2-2	TGTGCCAGCAGTCCCCAGGGCGACGGGGAGCTGTTTTTT	CASSPQGDGELFF
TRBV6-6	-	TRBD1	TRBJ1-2	TGTGCCAGCAGCACGGGACAGGGGGCTTTTGGGGGCTACACCTTC	CASSTGQGAFGGYTF
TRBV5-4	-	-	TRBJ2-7	TGTGCCAGCAGCTACCGGGACAGCGGGTACGAGCAGTACTTC	CASSYRDSGYEQYF
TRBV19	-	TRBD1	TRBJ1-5	TGTGCCAGTAGGCCGGGGGGACAGGGGGTCAATCAGCCCCAGCATTTT	CASRPGGQGVNQPQHF
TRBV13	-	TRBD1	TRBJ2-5	TGTGCCAGCAGCCCCGGACAGGGGCGAAACCAAGAGACCCAGTACTTC	CASSPGQGRNQETQYF
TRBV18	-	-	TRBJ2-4	TGTGCCAGCTCGCCGGCGGAGGGGCCTACGGGGGACATTCAGTACTTC	CASSPAEGPTGDIQYF
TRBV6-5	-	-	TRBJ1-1	TGTGCCAGCAGTTACAGGGAAAGGGGCACTGAAGCTTTCTTT	CASSYRERGTEAFF
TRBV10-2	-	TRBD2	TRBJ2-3	TGCGCCAGCAGGGGGACTAGCGGGATTACAGATACGCAGTATTTT	CASRGTSGITDTQYF
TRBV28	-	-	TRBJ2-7	TGTGCCAGCAGTGCGCAGACTAGGACGTACGAGCAGTACTTC	CASSAQTRTYEQYF
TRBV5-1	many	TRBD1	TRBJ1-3	TGCGCCAGCAGCTTCGGACAGGCGGGAAACACCATATATTTT	CASSFGQAGNTIYF
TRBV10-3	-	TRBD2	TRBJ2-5	TGTGCCATCAGGACGGGGGGAGCGGAGACCCAGTACTTC	CAIRTGGAETQYF
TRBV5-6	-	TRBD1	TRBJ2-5	TGTGCCAGCAGCGGGACAGGGATTCGAGAGACCCAGTACTTC	CASSGTGIRETQYF
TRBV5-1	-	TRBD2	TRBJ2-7	TGCGCCAGCAGGGAGACCGGGACTAGTGGTGAGCAGTACTTC	CASRETGTSGEQYF
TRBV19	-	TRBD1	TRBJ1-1	TGTGCCAGTAGTATAAACAGGGGAACAGACACTGAAGCTTTCTTT	CASSINRGTDTEAFF
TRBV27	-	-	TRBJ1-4	TGTGCCAGCAGTTTACATGGCGAAAAACTGTTTTTT	CASSLHGEKLFF
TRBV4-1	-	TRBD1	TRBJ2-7	TGCGCCAGCAGCAACCCGGGACAGGGGACTGACGAGCAGTACTTC	CASSNPGQGTDEQYF
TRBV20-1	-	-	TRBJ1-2	TGCAGTGCTAGTCGACAACCCCAGAACTATGGCTACACCTTC	CSASRQPQNYGYTF
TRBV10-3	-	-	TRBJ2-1	TGTGCCATCAGTGAGTCATATGACATCCCCCAGCAGTTCTTC	CAISESYDIPQQFF
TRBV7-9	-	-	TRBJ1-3	TGTGCCAGCAGCTTGGGACAATGGAACACCATATATTTT	CASSLGQWNTIYF
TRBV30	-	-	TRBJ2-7	TGTGCCTGGAGTGTACTGACAGGCTACGAGCAGTACTTC	CAWSVLTGYEQYF
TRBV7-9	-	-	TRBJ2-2	TGTGCCAGCAGCTTTGTTGGCGGGACGGACACCGGGGAGCTGTTTTTT	CASSFVGGTDTGELFF
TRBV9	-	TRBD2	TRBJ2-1	TGTGCCAGCAGCGAGACTCCGGGACTAGCACTAAAGCAGTTCTTC	CASSETPGLALKQFF
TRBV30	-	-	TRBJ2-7	TGTGCCTGCGCCGGACAGTACGAGCAGTACTTC	CACAGQYEQYF
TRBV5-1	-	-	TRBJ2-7	TGCGCCAGCAGCTTGGTATCAGCCGGGGAGCAGTACTTC	CASSLVSAGEQYF
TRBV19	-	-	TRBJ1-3	TGTGCCAGTAGCCAGACCCTGGGGACATCTGGAAACACCATATATTTT	CASSQTLGTSGNTIYF
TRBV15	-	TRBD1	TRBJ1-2	TGTGCCACCAGCATTGGACAGGGGCGTAACTATGGCTACACCTTC	CATSIGQGRNYGYTF